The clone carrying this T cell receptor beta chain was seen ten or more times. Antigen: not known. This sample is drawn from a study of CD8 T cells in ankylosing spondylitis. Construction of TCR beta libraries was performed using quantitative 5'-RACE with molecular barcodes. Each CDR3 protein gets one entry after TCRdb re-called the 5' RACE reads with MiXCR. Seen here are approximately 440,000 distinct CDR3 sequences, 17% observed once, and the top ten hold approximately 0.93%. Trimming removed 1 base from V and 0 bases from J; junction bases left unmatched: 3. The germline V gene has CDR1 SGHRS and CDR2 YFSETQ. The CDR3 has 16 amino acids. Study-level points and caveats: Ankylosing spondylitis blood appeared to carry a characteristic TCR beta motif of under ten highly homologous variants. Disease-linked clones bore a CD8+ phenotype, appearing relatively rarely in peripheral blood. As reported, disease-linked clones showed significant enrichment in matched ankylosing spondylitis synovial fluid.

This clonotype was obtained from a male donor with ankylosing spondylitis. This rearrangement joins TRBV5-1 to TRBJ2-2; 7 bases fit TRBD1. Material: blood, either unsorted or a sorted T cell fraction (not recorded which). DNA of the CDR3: TGCGCCAGCAGCTTGTGGACAGGAACGAACACCGGGGAGCTGTTTTTT. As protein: CASSLWTGTNTGELFF.